Sequencing of this TCR beta chain was carried out in a study of T-cell memory formation after mild COVID-19. General observations from the study: Researchers found some responding clones in pre-infection memory, a sign that cross-reactive memory joined. A balance of CD4 and CD8 characterized clones contracting day 15 to 85, whereas later expanders leaned CD4+.

cDNA libraries for TCR alpha and TCR beta, carrying sample barcodes and UMIs, came from 5'RACE with constant-segment primers. TCRdb called the 5' RACE reads again in MiXCR, with one record for every CDR3 protein. The data show 350,000 to 500,000 distinct CDR3 sequences, with more than 15% seen just once and roughly 21% held by the top ten. The length of the CDR3 is 15 residues. Germline assignment: CDR1 SGHRS and CDR2 YFSETQ. V lost 3 bases and J lost 1; bases outside the gene matches: 6. With respect to this clonotype: The antigen is not known.

Sequenced: PBMCs or a T cell subset sorted from them (not recorded which). This clonotype originated in a man aged 18-30 years who had mild COVID-19 (a few samples of this study predate the infection). Cell type and time point are not known. The chain uses TRBV5-1 and TRBJ1-1, with 7 bases lining up with TRBD1. The CDR3 DNA follows: TGCGCCAGCAGCTCCCGTTCAGGGGGGAACACTGAAGCTTTCTTT. This translates into CASSSRSGGNTEAFF.